One sample yielded the 10 T cell receptor beta chains listed below, sequenced in a study of T cell repertoires in cytomegalovirus infection. A single record per CDR3 protein comes from TCRdb applying MiXCR to the reads. The table lists over 300,000 distinct CDR3 sequences, 9.5% of them singletons. Sequencing input: PBMCs. These receptors were taken from a human donor in good health (CMV status not recorded). Some clones in this sample may be carry-over from other donors' samples.

The chain combines TRBV7-6 with TRBJ2-1, with TRBD2 matching over 7 bases. The CDR3 has 18 residues. CDR1 and CDR2 from the germline V gene are SGHVS and FNYEAQ. V lost 4 bases, J lost 3 bases, and 15 bases stayed unmatched. CDR3: CASSSEGLAAYIYNEQFF. DNA for the CDR3: TGTGCCAGCAGCTCCGAGGGGCTAGCGGCCTACATCTACAATGAGCAGTTCTTC.

The table lists this clonotype with a few counts. V gene TRBV29-1 combines with J gene TRBJ1-1; D unresolved. The CDR3 has 12 residues. CDR1 SQVTM and CDR2 ANQGSEA come from the germline V gene. Deletions cut 1 base from V and 2 bases from J, with 5 bases between. In nucleotides, the CDR3 is TGCAGCGTTGAAGGGCTTAACACTGAAGCTTTCTTT. Its protein product is CSVEGLNTEAFF.

This clonotype was detected many times. The chain uses TRBV7-9 and TRBJ1-3; 7 bases are shared with TRBD1. This CDR3 is built from 14 residues. In germline, CDR1 is SEHNR, CDR2 FQNEAQ (reference sequence). V shed 5 bases, J shed 3 bases, and the junction held 4 bases outside the gene matches. CDR3 residues: CASSSRQGGNTIYF. CDR3 nucleotide sequence: TGTGCCAGCAGCAGCCGACAGGGTGGAAACACCATATATTTT. The full variable domain, its missing parts supplied by reference TRBV7-9 and TRBJ1-3, is DTGVSQNPRHKITKRGQNVTFRCDPISEHNRLYWYRQTLGQGPEFLTYFQNEAQLEKSRLLSDRFSAERPKGSFSTLEIQRTEQGDSAMYLCASSSRQGGNTIYFGEGSWLTVV.

This clonotype was seen many times. The rearrangement links TRBV11-2 to TRBJ1-6; no reliable D call. This CDR3 is built from 16 residues. Germline V lookup: CDR1 SGHAT, CDR2 FQNNGV. Trimming cost V 2 bases and J 1 base, with 9 bases left between them. The CDR3 protein is CASSLRAESYNSPLHF. For the CDR3, the DNA is TGTGCCAGCAGCTTAAGGGCGGAGTCCTATAATTCACCCCTCCACTTT.

This rearrangement joins TRBV19 to TRBJ2-1; D might be TRBD1 or TRBD2, each matching 5 bases. This CDR3 contains 15 residues. The germline V gene has CDR1 LNHDA and CDR2 SQIVND (reference sequence). Trimming took off 1 base at V and 5 bases at J, with 12 bases between the two ends. The CDR3 spells CASSIGSGTNNEQFF. CDR3 bases: TGTGCCAGTAGTATAGGATCCGGGACGAACAATGAGCAGTTCTTC.

This clonotype was counted a few times. The rearrangement uses TRBV6-6 and TRBJ2-2; the D gene is possibly TRBD1 (6 bases). This CDR3 spans 17 amino acids. The germline V gene encodes CDR1 MNHNY and CDR2 SVGAGI (reference sequence). Trimming removed 5 bases at V and 4 bases at J, with 20 bases between. The CDR3 is CASSVSFRTAITGELFF. CDR3 in DNA: TGTGCCAGCAGTGTATCGTTCCGGACAGCTATCACCGGGGAGCTGTTTTTT.

This clonotype was detected many times. V gene TRBV7-2 combines with J gene TRBJ2-3; TRBD1 or TRBD2 may be the D gene (5 bases each). The CDR3 is made up of 13 amino acids. Germline V CDR1 and CDR2: SGHTA, FQGNSA. V was shortened by 3 bases and J by 7 bases, with 11 bases between the two germline ends. CDR3 amino acids: CASSFSGQNTQYF. The CDR3 DNA sequence: TGTGCCAGCAGCTTTTCGGGGCAGAATACGCAGTATTTT.

This clonotype was seen repeatedly, ten times or more. The CDR3 protein is CASSLTGLSGNTIYF. CDR3 nucleotide sequence: TGTGCCAGCAGCTTAACAGGTCTCTCTGGAAACACCATATATTTT. This rearrangement joins TRBV12-3 or TRBV12-4 to TRBJ1-3; a possible D gene is TRBD1 (5 bases). The CDR3 consists of 15 residues. V was cut by 6 bases and J by 0 bases, with 12 bases left in between.

This clonotype occurred many times. V usage is TRBV15 and J usage is TRBJ2-7; 10 positions agree with TRBD1. From germline, CDR1 is LNHNV and CDR2 YYDKDF (reference sequence). V was pared by 0 bases and J by 4 bases, with 3 bases of the junction left unmatched. The CDR3 totals 15 residues. This chain's CDR3 is CATSRDGTGEYEQYF. Written as DNA, the CDR3 is TGTGCCACCAGCAGAGACGGGACAGGGGAATACGAGCAGTACTTC.

The rearrangement links TRBV28 to TRBJ1-1; no reliable D call. This CDR3 has 13 amino acids. Per germline, CDR1 MDHEN and CDR2 SYDVKM. Trimming removed 6 bases at V and 10 bases at J, with 18 bases between. The CDR3 bases are TGTGCCAGCAGCCACTACCCGGCAGGAAGAGCTTTCTTT. It translates to CASSHYPAGRAFF.